This TCR beta chain is drawn from a study of naive and memory T cell subsets. Germline V gene data show CDR1 as MNHEY and CDR2 as SMNVEV (reference sequence). V lost 5 bases and J lost 9; bases outside the gene matches: 3. This CDR3 region has 13 residues. Two oligonucleotides, mixed equimolar, formed the beta constant-region primer covering TRBC1 and TRBC2. Ligated cDNA was amplified by four rounds of PCR with nested alpha and beta constant-region primers and SP2. TCRdb reprocessed the UMI-ligation and nested PCR reads with MiXCR, giving one entry per CDR3 protein. The sample consists of around 140,000 distinct CDR3 sequences, approximately 20% of them appearing once. This clonotype was recorded a few times. The antigen remains undetermined. The study's findings and limits: Possibly reflecting memory cells re-expressing CD45RA, a few larger clonotypes occurred in naive repertoires, especially CD8. In naive cells, over 95% of TCR sequences were seen only once.

The sequencing input was naive CD8+ T cells from blood. This receptor was taken from a human donor in good health. This chain links TRBV27 with TRBJ1-6, with TRBD1 matching over 8 bases. CDR3 in DNA: TGTGCCAGCAGTATGGACAGGGTTTCACCCCTCCACTTT. Amino acid sequence: CASSMDRVSPLHF.